This TCR beta chain comes out of a study of cytomegalovirus exposure and HLA in healthy donors (dated by TCRdb to the late 2010s). About the full investigation: In an earlier analysis of roughly 590 of the donors, roughly 300 Gb of sequence data and 90 million to 120 million unique TCR beta sequences from 150 million to 200 million T cells were reported. An early release covering 500 to 750 HLA-typed donors comprised approximately 290 gigabases of sequencing data and tens of millions of unique TCR sequences. The genetic ancestry cluster associated with self-reported Caucasian donors included 81% of the 398 genotyped donors. The study was designed to test whether signatures of past pathogen exposure could be identified by cataloging public T cell receptors. The T cell repertoires of several hundred subjects were profiled by immunosequencing and related to cytomegalovirus serostatus. Along with the roughly 670-subject first cohort, a separate validation cohort of more than 90 different subjects was used. High-throughput TCR immunosequencing, statistical association of individual TCRs with disease status, and machine learning were combined to predict cytomegalovirus infection status. A later analysis re-analyzed previously published TCR beta repertoires from roughly 690 donors and added high-resolution HLA genotyping to study TCR occurrence patterns. Rather than using new phenotypic data, the later analysis identified candidate immune exposures from TCR beta sequences and from how often those sequences occurred across donors. To decide whether each TCR beta V gene segment behaved as functional or pseudogenic, an earlier analysis of some 570 of the donors relied on high-throughput TCR beta sequencing. Donor age, sex, ethnicity and CMV serostatus were collected together with the repertoire data. A later genetic analysis took genome-wide SNP genotypes for about 55% of the roughly 670 donors and used that subset as a discovery cohort. Every discovery cohort repertoire had been produced on one sequencing platform. Both class I and class II loci were covered by HLA typing, at four-digit resolution. The number of typed donors differed by locus: roughly 629-640 for A, B, C, DRB1 and DQB1; 500 to 550 for DQA1; approximately 610 for DPA1; and some 470 for DPB1. Roughly five DR-DQ haplotypes were treated as single units for association and clustering because of strong linkage in the cohort. On average, about 200,000 unique TCR beta nucleotide sequences were sequenced per donor among 398 genotyped donors of the cohort, with roughly 20% of those sequences being non-productive. The study at large found these results: According to a later analysis, most CMV-associated TCR beta chains appeared to be HLA-restricted, and the HLA associations seemed to be driven largely by CMV exposure. Because counts were too low, about 18 rarely observed V segments, including chromosome 9 orphons, were excluded from the earlier analysis of several hundred of the donors. A further reported finding was that TCR beta sequences accurately predicted the HLA-A and HLA-B alleles for most subjects in the first cohort. In a later genetic analysis, a missense DCLRE1C variant was associated with V-gene and J-gene trimming of TCR beta chains, and the association was replicated in an independent cohort. In vitro tests confirmed that a few of the cytomegalovirus-associated TCR beta chains recognize cytomegalovirus antigens. According to the authors, the approach could potentially be generalized to other disease states and immunological phenotypes. The study listed over 150 TCR beta chains as associated with cytomegalovirus. According to a later genetic analysis, donors in an Asian-associated ancestry cluster had fewer N-insertions in productive TCRs than the roughly 700-donor mean. In a later analysis, HLA-associated TCR beta chains showed more clonal expansion and lower generation probabilities than non-associated chains that were equally common. Broadly in line with IMGT annotations, most TCR beta V segments showed up in productive rearrangements about 87% or about 30% of the time in an earlier analysis of several hundred of the donors. A later analysis found that TCR association rates varied across HLA loci, with DRB1 alleles showing the most associated TCRs and HLA-C alleles the fewest. Correlated functional status among segregating V segments might be attributable to linkage disequilibrium, but an unknown experimental factor could not be ruled out. CMV serostatus was the only immune exposure information available for the cohort. Presence/absence analyses assumed roughly uniform sequencing depth across donors, an assumption that may not hold. Some IMGT-functional V segments, including TRBV6-2 and TRBV6-3, could not be distinguished by the 87-base-pair reads and were therefore excluded. Because some donors lacked HLA typing at each locus, the association tests relied only on the typed subset. A group of highly shared sequence variants was considered likely to be a technical artifact of the sequencing pipeline. According to a later analysis, parvovirus B19, influenza, CMV and Epstein-Barr virus appeared linked to several top co-occurrence clusters. Specific HLA alleles were associated with 15,000 to 20,000 TCR beta sequences at a false discovery rate of 0.05 in a later analysis. When HLA alleles, especially DR and DQ, strongly co-occurred, attributing TCR associations to individual alleles was difficult. Most TCR sequences were observed very rarely across donors, whereas some public TCRs were present in many individuals. Cytomegalovirus status was reported to be diagnosed by the classifier with high specificity and sensitivity in both the original and validation cohorts. The cohort was sequenced for TCR beta chains only, and without alpha or paired-chain data the features that could be detected were limited.

Libraries were constructed by the immunoSEQ multiplex PCR assay. The multiplex PCR relied on a mix of 60 forward primers for TCR Vbeta segments and 13 reverse primers for TCR Jbeta segments. The CDR3 region of rearranged TCR beta genes was amplified from genomic DNA by a multiplex PCR assay. On the Illumina HiSeq System, the amplified TCR beta libraries were sequenced as 87-base-pair reads. In the authors' own workflow: Across the 666 repertoires, a later analysis counted roughly 84 million unique TCR beta chains, approximately 10 million of which were shared by at least two donors. To remove PCR and sequencing errors, raw reads were error-corrected and collapsed into unique sequences using a nearest-neighbor algorithm that merged closely related sequences. CDR3 sequences were aligned to IMGT reference sequences to assign V, D and J gene segments. For a sequence to be retained, a match of at least six nucleotides to both a V gene segment and a J gene segment was required. Rearrangements were called productive when the CDR3 lacked stop codons and stayed in frame with V and J; all others were non-productive. Following IMGT convention, CDR3 was defined as the stretch from the second conserved V-encoded cysteine to the conserved J-encoded phenylalanine. Sequences without an unambiguous match to a single V gene segment were excluded from the earlier analysis of about 640 of the donors. An earlier analysis of 587 of the donors classified V segments as functional when productive rearrangements were above 56.7% and as segregating when the standard deviation between donors was above 5%. A statistical classification framework was built for diagnosing cytomegalovirus status from the catalog of TCR beta chain sequences. V and J gene assignment, in a later analysis, came from comparing TCR nucleotide sequences with IMGT/GENE-DB human TR gene sequences. Using the TCRdist pipeline, a later analysis assigned CDR3 sequences along with most-parsimonious VDJ recombination scenarios. In a later analysis, every TCR beta chain was defined by the combination of its CDR3 amino acid sequence and its V-gene family, and reads without a unique V-gene family were dropped. A later analysis removed several hundred highly shared, low-generation-probability nucleotide sequences to deal with suspected cross-contamination and a sequencing artifact. For each public chain, a later analysis derived a clonal expansion index from normalized ranks of inferred template counts within each repertoire. In a later analysis, generation probabilities were computed using a VDJ recombination model fitted to out-of-frame rearrangements, and the results were checked against IGoR. Hypergeometric tests were used in a later analysis to score TCR-TCR, TCR-HLA and TCR-CMV co-occurrence, with a repertoire-size bias correction applied to the TCR pairs. In a later analysis, false discovery rates were estimated by permuting HLA or CMV assignments 20 times. In a later analysis, co-occurring TCRs were grouped using DBSCAN, with TCRdist sequence similarity added in when clustering inside HLA-allele-positive subsets. Repertoires with fewer than 30,000 or more than 120,000 public chains, plus five repertoires with anomalous nucleotide sharing, were excluded from co-occurrence clustering. The source is immuneACCESS, and TCRdb retained only in-frame sequences with V and J called. Part of the clones is not carried over; for the studies checked, unresolved V genes explain less than half of this, and the remainder is unexplained. The V and J calls and clone size are taken from that table; D and trimming were inferred from the DNA. The sample data list about 170,000 clones, and 75% to 85% of these were observed just once. The ten most abundant clones make up about 1.9% of the sample.

To note about this clone: This clone's antigen is unknown. No base quality information exists; no much larger clone differs at one position.

The cohort consisted of 666 healthy bone marrow donors. Cohort members were all nominally healthy when sampled, although unrecorded immune exposures were likely present. The donor was CMV seronegative and was included in the group of around 320 seronegative cohort members. A peripheral blood sample was collected from each donor, and TCR beta sequencing was performed on peripheral blood mononuclear cells. The Qiagen DNeasy Blood Extraction Kit was used to extract genomic DNA from the blood cell samples. In the germline V gene, CDR1 corresponds to MDHEN and CDR2 to SYDVKM. The CDR3, cysteine through phenylalanine, is 16 amino acids long. The retained sequence is limited to the CDR3, 48 bases, with the frame set at the first base. V is pruned by 6 bases and J by 3 bases, leaving 11 bases of the junction without a gene match.

Recombination linked TRBV28 to TRBJ2-7; 10 middle bases align to TRBD1. The clonotype was recovered from a woman between 18 and 29 years old in good health and CMV-seronegative. Sequenced input: PBMCs. The DNA reads TGTGCCAGCAGCGCATCCGGGACAGGGGAACGCTACGAGCAGTACTTC. It specifies CASSASGTGERYEQYF.